These 18 T cell receptor beta chains came from one sample sequenced in a study of blood T cell repertoires in COVID-19. Sequenced by immunoSEQ multiplex PCR; TCRdb stores in-frame clones only, minus some. The repertoire holds 70,000 to 90,000 clones, with 80% to 95% as singletons. Sequenced: peripheral blood. Receptor source: a human donor in a cohort sampled during active COVID-19.

The CDR3 nucleotides read TGTGCCAGCAGTGAAGAGGGGCGGAGTTACAATGAGCAGTTCTTC. Amino acid sequence: CASSEEGRSYNEQFF. This chain links TRBV6-1 with TRBJ2-1; TRBD1 might be the D (5 bases). CDR1 is MNHNS, CDR2 SASEGT, per germline. The CDR3 sequence is 15 residues long. V lost 1 base, J lost 4 bases, and 11 bases lay in between.

This clone was detected only once. This rearrangement joins TRBV29-1 to TRBJ2-3, with 15 positions matching TRBD2. Unmatched junction bases numbered 8, after V lost 8 bases and J lost 5 bases. Germline V lookup: CDR1 SQVTM, CDR2 ANQGSEA. CDR3 size: 15 residues. The CDR3 reads CSLKGLAGGIDTQYF. CDR3 sequence (DNA): TGCAGCCTAAAGGGACTAGCGGGGGGCATAGATACGCAGTATTTT.

This chain connects TRBV4-2 to TRBJ1-2, with 8 nucleotides matching TRBD1. The V gene's germline CDR1 is LGHNA and CDR2 YNFKEQ. V shed 2 bases, J shed 2 bases, and the junction held 4 bases outside the gene matches. The CDR3 is 15 amino acids. The CDR3 loop reads CASSQPGQENYGYTF. As DNA, the CDR3 is TGTGCCAGCAGCCAACCGGGACAGGAGAACTATGGCTACACCTTC.

The gene calls are TRBV5-1 and TRBJ1-6, with TRBD1 matching over 10 bases. This CDR3 has 14 residues. V lost 3 bases, J lost 9 bases, and 3 bases stayed unmatched. CDR1 SGHRS and CDR2 YFSETQ come from the germline V gene. DNA of the CDR3: TGCGCCAGCAGCTGGGACAGGGGTGGTTCACCCCTCCACTTT. This sequence encodes CASSWDRGGSPLHF.

The chain has TRBV5-1 and TRBJ2-5, with TRBD2 identical over 8 bases. CDR1 and CDR2 (germline): SGHRS, YFSETQ. V dropped 4 bases and J dropped 0; count of bases not matched to a gene: 11. The CDR3 consists of 17 residues. CDR3 residues: CASSPRVGGGHQETQYF. The CDR3 DNA reads as TGCGCCAGCAGCCCACGAGTGGGCGGGGGGCACCAAGAGACCCAGTACTTC. The full variable domain, completed using reference TRBV5-1 and TRBJ2-5, is KAGVTQTPRYLIKTRGQQVTLSCSPISGHRSVSWYQQTPGQGLQFLFEYFSETQRNKGNFPGRFSGRQFSNSRSEMNVSTLELGDSALYLCASSPRVGGGHQETQYFGPGTRLLVL.

The rearrangement links TRBV11-2 to TRBJ1-2, with D uncertain. CDR1 is SGHAT, CDR2 FQNNGV, per germline. V was pared by 5 bases and J by 8 bases, with 9 bases between. This CDR3 is 11 amino acids long. CDR3 sequence reads: CASSLPRGYTF. The CDR3 nucleotides read TGTGCCAGCAGCCTTCCCCGGGGCTACACCTTC.

The V and J genes are TRBV9 and TRBJ2-3, with 7 bases lining up with TRBD2. Germline trimming cut 2 bases from V and 2 bases from J; bases unmatched to any gene: 11. Germline V lookup: CDR1 SGDLS, CDR2 YYNGEE. The CDR3 is made up of 17 amino acids. CDR3 sequence reads: CASSVAPGLPHTDTQYF. CDR3 nucleotides: TGTGCCAGCAGCGTCGCGCCGGGACTACCTCACACAGATACGCAGTATTTT.

The chain couples TRBV6-5 to TRBJ2-3, with TRBD2 identical over 9 bases. The J segment lost 2 bases and the V segment lost 7 bases, leaving 7 bases of the junction unmatched. From germline, CDR1 is MNHEY and CDR2 SVGAGI. The CDR3 contains 15 residues. This chain's CDR3 is CASTLAGANTDTQYF. As DNA, the CDR3 is TGTGCCAGCACCTTAGCGGGGGCCAACACAGATACGCAGTATTTT.

This chain joins TRBV5-6 and TRBJ1-2; D is possibly TRBD1 (6 bases). Germline values: CDR1 SGHDT, CDR2 YYEEEE. V gave up 4 bases and J gave up 7 bases, with 20 bases separating them. The CDR3 has 15 amino acids. The CDR3 protein is CASSPLPTGSAGYTF. The CDR3 region has the DNA TGTGCCAGCAGCCCTCTTCCGACAGGCTCGGCTGGCTACACCTTC.

As concerns this clone: Other DNA sequences in the sample encode the same CDR3. This chain connects TRBV9 to TRBJ2-1; 10 bases line up with TRBD2. CDR3 size: 16 residues. The V gene's germline CDR1 is SGDLS and CDR2 YYNGEE. Germline trimming cut 1 base from V and 3 bases from J; bases unmatched to any gene: 4. The CDR3 is CASSVRAGGDYNEQFF. In DNA, the CDR3 is TGTGCCAGCAGCGTACGAGCGGGGGGGGACTACAATGAGCAGTTCTTC.

In its sample, this clone was seen a few times. The chain has TRBV5-6 and TRBJ2-7, with 12 bases identical to TRBD2. The CDR3 has 14 residues. Trimming cost V 0 bases and J 6 bases; bases outside gene matches: 1. Germline values: CDR1 SGHDT, CDR2 YYEEEE. The chain's CDR3 is CASSLGLAGAEQYF. CDR3 in DNA: TGTGCCAGCAGCTTGGGACTAGCGGGGGCCGAGCAGTACTTC.

The rearrangement links TRBV18 to TRBJ1-4, with a tentative D call TRBD1 (6 bases). The CDR3 loop spans 17 amino acids. V shed 3 bases and J shed 0 bases, with 14 bases lying between them. In germline, CDR1 is KGHSH, CDR2 LQKENI. CDR3 sequence reads: CASSPRTELATNEKLFF. CDR3 DNA: TGTGCCAGCTCACCCAGGACAGAACTTGCAACTAATGAAAAACTGTTTTTT.

The rearrangement links TRBV2 to TRBJ2-1; TRBD2 is a possible D gene (7 bases). CDR3 length equals 15 residues. The V gene's germline CDR1 is SNHLY and CDR2 FYNNEI. V shed 3 bases and J shed 1 base, with 10 bases lying between them. The CDR3 region has the DNA TGTGCCAGCAGTGAGCGGGGGCTTTCCTACAATGAGCAGTTCTTC. It specifies CASSERGLSYNEQFF.

The chain combines TRBV13 with TRBJ2-3, with a tentative D call TRBD2 (7 bases). Trimming took off 5 bases at V and 4 bases at J, with 16 bases between the two ends. The germline V gene encodes CDR1 PRHDT and CDR2 FYEKMQ (reference sequence). The CDR3 sequence is 15 residues long. CDR3: CASSQWWGGPDTQYF. The CDR3 DNA reads as TGTGCCAGCAGCCAGTGGTGGGGGGGCCCAGATACGCAGTATTTT.

The chain employs TRBV24-1 and TRBJ1-2; D perhaps matches TRBD1 (6 bases). This CDR3 spans 15 amino acids. The germline V gene encodes CDR1 KGHDR and CDR2 SFDVKD. V shed 3 bases and J shed 6 bases, with 16 bases lying between them. The DNA for the CDR3 is TGTGCCACCAGTGATCCCACCGGGACAAGGGATGGCTACACCTTC. It encodes CATSDPTGTRDGYTF.

This rearrangement joins TRBV19 to TRBJ2-7; 9 bases map to TRBD2. Trimming removed 6 bases from V and 0 bases from J; junction bases left unmatched: 9. CDR1 LNHDA and CDR2 SQIVND come from the germline V gene (reference sequence). This CDR3 contains 16 residues. In DNA form, the CDR3 reads TGTGCCAGTAGAGATTATATAGCGGGGGACTCCTACGAGCAGTACTTC. Translated, it gives CASRDYIAGDSYEQYF.

The rearrangement uses TRBV7-9 and TRBJ2-4; TRBD1 aligns across 8 bases. Germline CDR1 and CDR2: SEHNR and FQNEAQ (reference sequence). Losses at the gene ends were 5 bases for V and 0 bases for J; bases not matched to a gene: 12. The length of the CDR3 is 18 residues. CDR3 sequence reads: CASSQTPGGIGAKNIQYF. Written as DNA, the CDR3 is TGTGCCAGCAGCCAAACACCAGGGGGCATAGGAGCCAAAAACATTCAGTACTTC.

This chain connects TRBV18 to TRBJ2-3; 9 bases map to TRBD1. Trimming took 6 bases from V and 1 from J; bases not matched to a gene: 5. The CDR3 spans 15 residues. Germline CDR1 is KGHSH and CDR2 is LQKENI. In nucleotides, the CDR3 is TGTGCCAGCTCCCATAGGACAGGGGGCACAGATACGCAGTATTTT. This codes for CASSHRTGGTDTQYF.